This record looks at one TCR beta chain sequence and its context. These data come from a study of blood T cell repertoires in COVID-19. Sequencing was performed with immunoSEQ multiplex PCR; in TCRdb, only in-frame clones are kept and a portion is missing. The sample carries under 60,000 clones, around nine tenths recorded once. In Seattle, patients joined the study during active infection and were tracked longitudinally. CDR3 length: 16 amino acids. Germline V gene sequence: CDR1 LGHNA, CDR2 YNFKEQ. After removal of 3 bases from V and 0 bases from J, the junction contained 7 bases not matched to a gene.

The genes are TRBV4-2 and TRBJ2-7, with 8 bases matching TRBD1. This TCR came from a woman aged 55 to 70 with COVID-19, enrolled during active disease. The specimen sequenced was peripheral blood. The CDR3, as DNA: TGTGCCAGCAGCCAGAAGCAGGGGGCCCCCTCCTACGAGCAGTACTTC. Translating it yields CASSQKQGAPSYEQYF.